The 17 T cell receptor beta chains in this list originate from one sample, sequenced in a study of identical twins. TCRdb re-called the 5' RACE reads through MiXCR, storing one row per CDR3 protein. The repertoire consists of about 190,000 distinct CDR3 sequences, with roughly 15% occurring once and the leading ten covering 35% to 50%. The data also belong to a second study, concerning T cells expressing NK-cell markers.

The sample consisted of CD8+ T cells sorted from blood. These receptors came from a woman between 18 and 30 years old in good health.

The V gene is TRBV7-9, the J gene TRBJ1-3; 7 nucleotides line up with TRBD1. There are 15 residues in the CDR3. CDR1 is SEHNR and CDR2 is FQNEAQ in the germline V gene (reference sequence). With 5 bases clipped from V and 0 bases from J, the junction kept 4 bases outside the gene matches. In DNA, the CDR3 is TGTGCCAGCAGCGACGGGACAGTCTCTGGAAACACCATATATTTT. Its translation is CASSDGTVSGNTIYF.

This clonotype was seen a few times. The chain uses TRBV7-9 and TRBJ2-6; a weak D match, TRBD2 (6 bases). Deletions cut 2 bases from V and 7 bases from J, with 18 bases between. Germline CDR1 is SEHNR and CDR2 is FQNEAQ (reference sequence). CDR3 size: 17 residues. The CDR3 region is CASSLWGRDFRANVLTF. CDR3 DNA: TGTGCCAGCAGCTTATGGGGACGGGACTTTCGAGCCAACGTCCTGACTTTC. Filled out from reference TRBV7-9 and TRBJ2-6, the complete variable domain reads DTGVSQNPRHKITKRGQNVTFRCDPISEHNRLYWYRQTLGQGPEFLTYFQNEAQLEKSRLLSDRFSAERPKGSFSTLEIQRTEQGDSAMYLCASSLWGRDFRANVLTFGAGSRLTVL.

The gene calls are TRBV15 and TRBJ2-1; D may be TRBD2 (6 bases). Germline lookup yields CDR1 LNHNV and CDR2 YYDKDF (reference sequence). This CDR3 is built from 15 residues. V lost 3 bases and J lost 3, with 12 bases in between. As DNA, the CDR3 is TGTGCCACCAGCAGCTTTAGCGGATTCTACAATGAGCAGTTCTTC. Its protein is CATSSFSGFYNEQFF.

This clonotype was recorded at least ten times. V is TRBV6-4 and J is TRBJ1-6; D gene uncertain. CDR1 is MRHNA, CDR2 SNTAGT, per germline. The V end lost 2 bases, the J end lost 5 bases, and 7 bases lay between the germline ends. This CDR3 is 14 amino acids long. CDR3 sequence: CASSDGPDNSPLHF. The CDR3 region has the DNA TGTGCCAGCAGTGACGGACCCGATAATTCACCCCTCCACTTT.

The chain uses TRBV12-3 or TRBV12-4 and TRBJ2-1, with D possibly matching TRBD1 (6 bases). V gave up 6 bases and J gave up 2 bases, with 11 bases separating them. The CDR3 runs to 14 residues. CDR3 coding DNA: TGTGCCAGCAGCTTCGGACAGACCTACAATGAGCAGTTCTTC. It yields the protein CASSFGQTYNEQFF.

CDR3 protein: CASSLGTGGNGYTF. The CDR3 DNA reads as TGTGCCAGCAGTCTCGGGACAGGGGGTAATGGCTACACCTTC. The chain uses TRBV12-3 or TRBV12-4 and TRBJ1-2; 11 nucleotides align to TRBD1. The V and J ends lost 5 bases and 6 bases, in that order; junction bases with no gene match: 5. The CDR3 sequence is 14 residues long.

This chain connects TRBV27 to TRBJ2-3, with 8 positions matching TRBD2. The germline V gene encodes CDR1 MNHEY and CDR2 SMNVEV (reference sequence). The CDR3 has 17 amino acids. The trim removed 4 bases at V and 1 base at J, leaving 10 bases unmatched. The CDR3 DNA follows: TGTGCCAGCAGTTCCCTGTGGAGCGGGGGCCGCACAGATACGCAGTATTTT. The encoded protein is CASSSLWSGGRTDTQYF.

V is TRBV14 and J is TRBJ1-1; no clear D. The V end was cut by 0 bases, the J end by 0 bases, with 11 bases between. Germline loops: CDR1 SGHDN, CDR2 FVKESK. CDR3 length: 16 residues. CDR3 loop: CASSQERRIMNTEAFF. The CDR3 DNA reads as TGTGCCAGCAGCCAAGAACGACGGATCATGAACACTGAAGCTTTCTTT.

In its sample, this clonotype was seen a few times. CDR3 DNA sequence: TGTGCCAGTAGTATAGTTCCTAGCGGGCCTTACAATGAGCAGTTCTTC. Residues: CASSIVPSGPYNEQFF. The chain uses TRBV19 and TRBJ2-1; 8 nucleotides agree with TRBD2. J was trimmed by 4 bases and V by 1 base; bases with no gene match: 6. Germline lookup yields CDR1 LNHDA and CDR2 SQIVND (reference sequence). The CDR3 spans 16 residues.

This clonotype was observed at least ten times. The rearrangement links TRBV12-3 or TRBV12-4 to TRBJ1-1, with TRBD1 matching 8 bases. V shed 7 bases, J shed 7 bases, and the junction held 8 bases outside the gene matches. The CDR3 is 13 residues long. In nucleotides, the CDR3 is TGTGCCAGCACCTCAGGGGGCGGGAGTGAAGCTTTCTTT. This sequence encodes CASTSGGGSEAFF.

This clonotype occurred a few times. The chain combines TRBV7-8 with TRBJ2-3, with D possibly TRBD2 on 6 matching bases. Germline V gives CDR1 SGHVS, CDR2 FQNEAQ. Between the trimmed V and J ends, which lost 4 bases and 4 bases, there was a span of 9 bases. CDR3 size: 13 residues. The CDR3 DNA reads TGTGCCAGCAGCTCGACGGGGGCAGATACGCAGTATTTT. Translated, it gives CASSSTGADTQYF.

This clonotype was observed a few times. J is TRBJ1-1 and V is TRBV13, with D maybe TRBD1 (5 bases). V lost 3 bases and J lost 4, with 9 bases in between. The germline V gene has CDR1 PRHDT and CDR2 FYEKMQ (reference sequence). This CDR3 is built from 13 residues. The CDR3 loop is CASSLYRTTEAFF. CDR3 in DNA: TGTGCCAGCAGCTTGTACAGGACCACTGAAGCTTTCTTT.

V usage is TRBV2 and J usage is TRBJ2-1; D uncertain. This CDR3 region has 11 residues. V was shortened by 3 bases and J by 12 bases, with 9 bases between the two germline ends. Germline assignment: CDR1 SNHLY and CDR2 FYNNEI. CDR3 protein: CASSDLDGQFF. CDR3 in DNA: TGTGCCAGCAGTGATCTGGATGGGCAGTTCTTC.

The genes are TRBV11-2 and TRBJ2-1; 8 bases are shared with TRBD2. The germline V gene has CDR1 SGHAT and CDR2 FQNNGV. With V trimmed by 1 base and J by 7 bases, 12 bases remained unmatched. The CDR3 consists of 17 residues. The CDR3 coding sequence is TGTGCCAGCAGCTTAGGCCCCAGCGGGAGAAGGGGAAATGAGCAGTTCTTC. Translated, it gives CASSLGPSGRRGNEQFF.

The chain employs TRBV11-3 and TRBJ2-1; D gene unclear. The germline gives CDR1 SGHNT, CDR2 YENEEA. The V and J ends lost 5 bases and 7 bases respectively, with 6 bases between them. CDR3 length: 11 amino acids. The CDR3 here is CASSEINEQFF. The CDR3 nucleotides read TGTGCCAGCAGCGAAATAAATGAGCAGTTCTTC.

The rearrangement joins TRBV5-5 to TRBJ2-2; TRBD1 matches 7 bases. Trimming cost V 4 bases and J 5 bases; bases outside gene matches: 11. Germline values: CDR1 SGHKS, CDR2 YYEKEE (reference sequence). The CDR3 has 16 amino acids. CDR3 coding DNA: TGTGCCAGCAGCGCCAAGACAGGGACCAAAACCGGGGAGCTGTTTTTT. It yields the protein CASSAKTGTKTGELFF. Full variable domain (remainder filled in from reference TRBV5-5 and TRBJ2-2): DAGVTQSPTHLIKTRGQQVTLRCSPISGHKSVSWYQQVLGQGPQFIFQYYEKEERGRGNFPDRFSARQFPNYSSELNVNALLLGDSALYLCASSAKTGTKTGELFFGEGSRLTVL.

The V gene is TRBV6-5, the J gene TRBJ2-7; TRBD1 agrees at 7 bases. Germline V lookup: CDR1 MNHEY, CDR2 SVGAGI. The CDR3 is made up of 14 amino acids. The V and J ends lost 6 bases and 2 bases, in that order; junction bases with no gene match: 7. DNA for the CDR3: TGTGCCAGCAGCCTCGGACAGGACCCCTACGAGCAGTACTTC. Translating it yields CASSLGQDPYEQYF.